The 2 T cell receptor beta chains below all came from one sample that was sequenced in a study of OX40 agonist ivuxolimab in advanced cancers. Clones were sequenced by immunoSEQ multiplex PCR, and TCRdb holds only the in-frame ones, with some missing. The profile shows 25,000 to 35,000 clones, 80% to 85% of them singletons. The sequences come from CD4+ or CD8+ T cells sorted from blood, collected in a trial of the OX40 agonist ivuxolimab. The source of these receptors is an adult with an advanced solid tumor such as melanoma, head and neck, liver or kidney cancer.

This chain uses TRBV27 with TRBJ2-5; D is perhaps TRBD1 (5 bases). CDR3 length equals 14 residues. Germline CDR1 and CDR2: MNHEY and SMNVEV (reference sequence). Trimming removed 3 bases at V and 0 bases at J, with 8 bases between. The CDR3 coding sequence is TGTGCCAGCAGTTTTGACAGATACCAAGAGACCCAGTACTTC. This gives the protein CASSFDRYQETQYF.

The CDR3 sequence: CASSRTGTQETQYF. The CDR3 DNA reads TGTGCCAGCAGTCGTACAGGGACCCAAGAGACCCAGTACTTC. V is TRBV6-5 and J is TRBJ2-5; TRBD1 might be the D (6 bases). With 5 bases removed from V and 1 base from J, the gap between germline ends came to 11 bases. Per germline, CDR1 MNHEY and CDR2 SVGAGI. The CDR3 loop spans 14 amino acids.